These 30 T cell receptor beta chains share one sample of origin, sequenced in a study of blood T cell repertoires in COVID-19. Repertoires were generated with immunoSEQ multiplex PCR, while TCRdb's copy carries only in-frame clones and drops some. The table records some 500,000 clones, approximately 91% of them present only once. The material sequenced was peripheral blood. These TCRs come from a woman in her 50s with COVID-19, enrolled during active disease.

The J gene is TRBJ1-2, the V gene TRBV2, with D hard to call. Germline CDR1 is SNHLY and CDR2 is FYNNEI. The CDR3 contains 13 residues. V was pared by 9 bases and J by 3 bases, with 14 bases between. The CDR3, as DNA: TGTGCCAGTCACTTCGCTAGTTACTATGGCTACACCTTC. Protein product: CASHFASYYGYTF.

The chain is built from TRBV9 and TRBJ2-1, with TRBD2 matching over 10 bases. CDR1 SGDLS and CDR2 YYNGEE come from the germline V gene. The CDR3 totals 16 residues. V lost 2 bases and J lost 2; bases outside the gene matches: 4. The DNA for the CDR3 is TGTGCCAGCAGCGTTTTTAGCGGGGGGCCCTACAATGAGCAGTTCTTC. Its translation: CASSVFSGGPYNEQFF.

The rearrangement joins TRBV6-6 to TRBJ1-2, with 7 bases lining up with TRBD1. In germline, CDR1 is MNHNY, CDR2 SVGAGI (reference sequence). V lost 2 bases and J lost 3; bases outside the gene matches: 6. This CDR3 comprises 15 residues. The CDR3, as DNA: TGTGCCAGCAGTTACAACCCCGGACAGGACTATGGCTACACCTTC. Protein product: CASSYNPGQDYGYTF.

J is TRBJ1-3 and V is TRBV13; D gene ambiguous. V gave up 2 bases and J gave up 6 bases, with 11 bases separating them. The CDR3 covers 14 residues. Germline loops: CDR1 PRHDT, CDR2 FYEKMQ (reference sequence). The CDR3 DNA reads as TGTGCCAGCAGCTTATCCAGTATTATAAACACCATATATTTT. It translates to CASSLSSIINTIYF.

The rearrangement uses TRBV30 and TRBJ1-2, with D perhaps TRBD1 (6 bases). CDR3 length: 13 amino acids. Looked up from germline, CDR1 is GTSNPN and CDR2 is SVGIG (reference sequence). Trimming removed 3 bases at V and 8 bases at J, with 16 bases between. The CDR3 sequence is CAWRARGQGGYTF. CDR3 coding DNA: TGTGCCTGGAGAGCCAGGGGCCAGGGGGGCTACACCTTC.

This clone occurred once. V is TRBV11-2 and J is TRBJ1-2; a possible D gene is TRBD1 (6 bases). Germline V gives CDR1 SGHAT, CDR2 FQNNGV. This CDR3 has 11 residues. V was clipped by 4 bases and J by 8 bases, with 8 bases between them. The CDR3 region has the DNA TGTGCCAGCAGCTCAGGGGAGGGCTACACCTTC. Translation: CASSSGEGYTF.

The chain links TRBV6-5 to TRBJ1-2, with TRBD1 matching over 9 bases. In germline, CDR1 is MNHEY, CDR2 SVGAGI. The V gene end was trimmed by 6 bases and the J gene end by 5 bases; junction bases not matched to a gene: 10. The CDR3 covers 15 residues. This chain's CDR3 is CASRDWDREWYGYTF. CDR3 bases: TGTGCCAGCAGGGATTGGGACAGGGAGTGGTATGGCTACACCTTC.

The rearrangement links TRBV6-1 to TRBJ1-1; D remains unclear. Germline assignment: CDR1 MNHNS and CDR2 SASEGT. The CDR3 runs 16 residues. Trimming left V 4 bases short and J 4 bases short, with 19 bases between. CDR3 nucleotide sequence: TGTGCCAGCAGTGCACGTAAAGCCGAGGTGGGCACTGAAGCTTTCTTT. It specifies CASSARKAEVGTEAFF.

The gene calls are TRBV19 and TRBJ1-5; D might be TRBD1 (5 bases). V was trimmed by 3 bases and J by 5 bases, leaving 8 bases between them. The CDR3 loop spans 13 amino acids. The germline CDR1 and CDR2 sequences are LNHDA and SQIVND (reference sequence). The CDR3, as DNA: TGTGCCAGTAGTATGTCGGGGGATCAGCCCCAGCATTTT. As protein: CASSMSGDQPQHF.

The chain joins TRBV19 to TRBJ1-2; D unresolved. Trimming took 3 bases from V and 0 from J, leaving 20 bases between them. The CDR3 loop spans 18 amino acids. Per the germline V gene, CDR1 is LNHDA and CDR2 is SQIVND (reference sequence). The CDR3 coding sequence is TGTGCCAGTAGTATGGGAGGGCGCAACGGGAAAGCTAACTATGGCTACACCTTC. It is translated as CASSMGGRNGKANYGYTF.

The chain couples TRBV11-1 to TRBJ2-2; maybe TRBD2 (5 bases). The CDR3 has 16 amino acids. V was shortened by 1 base and J by 0 bases, with 9 bases between the two germline ends. The V gene's germline CDR1 is SGHAT and CDR2 FQDESV (reference sequence). This CDR3 is CASSLGTGANTGELFF. For the CDR3, the DNA is TGTGCCAGCAGCTTAGGAACCGGGGCGAACACCGGGGAGCTGTTTTTT.

On this clone itself: This CDR3 is also generated by other DNA sequences in the sample. V usage is TRBV2 and J usage is TRBJ1-5, with D possibly being TRBD1 (5 bases). The ends were cut back, 5 bases at V and 2 bases at J, with 7 bases in the middle. The CDR3 is made up of 13 amino acids. Germline V gene lookup returns CDR1 SNHLY and CDR2 FYNNEI. The CDR3, as DNA: TGTGCCAGCAGTCCGGGGGGCAATCAGCCCCAGCATTTT. Its protein product is CASSPGGNQPQHF.

This clone came up once. The rearrangement joins TRBV12-3 or TRBV12-4 to TRBJ2-1; D remains ambiguous. With 7 bases removed from V and 7 bases from J, the gap between germline ends came to 8 bases. This CDR3 region has 11 residues. The CDR3 DNA reads as TGTGCCAGCAAACAGATGAATGAGCAGTTCTTC. It is translated as CASKQMNEQFF.

As concerns this clone: The same CDR3 is also encoded by other DNA sequences in this sample. The J gene is TRBJ1-1, the V gene TRBV18; 10 bases match TRBD1. Germline loops: CDR1 KGHSH, CDR2 LQKENI. Losses at the gene ends were 3 bases for V and 4 bases for J; bases not matched to a gene: 2. This CDR3 spans 14 amino acids. CDR3 nucleotides: TGTGCCAGCTCACCGGGACAGGGGCTCACTGAAGCTTTCTTT. Translating it yields CASSPGQGLTEAFF.

This clone was counted only a few times. This sample also contains other DNA sequences that code for the same CDR3. The J gene is TRBJ1-5, the V gene TRBV27; no clear D gene. Trimming shortened V by 0 bases and J by 2 bases, and 8 bases separated the two germline ends. CDR1 is MNHEY and CDR2 is SMNVEV in the germline V gene (reference sequence). The CDR3 covers 15 residues. CDR3 DNA sequence: TGTGCCAGCAGTTTATCGGCTTCAGGCAATCAGCCCCAGCATTTT. This sequence encodes CASSLSASGNQPQHF.

The rearrangement links TRBV24-1 to TRBJ2-1; D is unresolved. The germline V gene has CDR1 KGHDR and CDR2 SFDVKD. This CDR3 spans 14 amino acids. V lost 4 bases to trimming and J lost 0 bases, with 6 bases between them. CDR3 nucleotides: TGTGCCACCAGTGACAGAAGCTCCTACAATGAGCAGTTCTTC. As protein: CATSDRSSYNEQFF.

The CDR3 bases are TGTGCCAGCAGCCCGGACGGGCGTAGGGGCGACACTGAAGCTTTCTTT. Amino acid sequence: CASSPDGRRGDTEAFF. V is TRBV5-6 and J is TRBJ1-1; weak D call: TRBD1 (5 bases). There are 16 residues in the CDR3. Germline-derived CDR1 and CDR2 are SGHDT and YYEEEE. V was pared by 4 bases and J by 3 bases, with 19 bases between.

The chain links TRBV6-1 to TRBJ2-6; perhaps TRBD2 as D (5 bases). The CDR3 is 17 amino acids. Per the germline V gene, CDR1 is MNHNS and CDR2 is SASEGT. V lost 4 bases, J lost 2 bases, and 15 bases lay in between. For the CDR3, the DNA is TGTGCCAGCAGTGGCGGGCTCCCGAGGACTGGGGCCAACGTCCTGACTTTC. Translation: CASSGGLPRTGANVLTF.

The chain is built from TRBV4-1 and TRBJ1-3; 9 nucleotides agree with TRBD1. Germline-derived CDR1 and CDR2 are MGHRA and YSYEKL. There are 18 residues in the CDR3. V shed 6 bases, J shed 0 bases, and the junction held 12 bases outside the gene matches. DNA of the CDR3: TGCGCCAGCAGTCGTGTCAGACAGGGGGAGGGCTCTGGAAACACCATATATTTT. Residues: CASSRVRQGEGSGNTIYF.

This clone was recorded only once. J is TRBJ2-1 and V is TRBV7-9; D gene ambiguous. V lost 5 bases and J lost 11, with 16 bases in between. Germline-derived CDR1 and CDR2 are SEHNR and FQNEAQ (reference sequence). The CDR3 runs to 13 residues. CDR3: CASSPWAIMKQFF. The DNA for the CDR3 is TGTGCCAGCAGCCCCTGGGCCATAATGAAGCAGTTCTTC.

V gene TRBV24-1 combines with J gene TRBJ1-4; D perhaps matches TRBD1 (5 bases). Germline assignment: CDR1 KGHDR and CDR2 SFDVKD. The CDR3 totals 16 residues. Trimming removed 0 bases from V and 6 bases from J, with 13 bases in between. CDR3 sequence reads: CATSDLNMGLDEKLFF. For the CDR3, the DNA is TGTGCCACCAGTGATTTGAACATGGGACTTGATGAAAAACTGTTTTTT.

The chain recombines TRBV27 with TRBJ2-5, with D possibly being TRBD1 (6 bases). CDR3 length: 17 amino acids. Trimming took 3 bases from V and 4 from J, leaving 21 bases between them. Germline V gene lookup returns CDR1 MNHEY and CDR2 SMNVEV (reference sequence). CDR3 protein: CASSFRRVGSGVETQYF. The CDR3 DNA reads TGTGCCAGCAGTTTTAGGCGCGTGGGGTCAGGGGTAGAGACCCAGTACTTC.

The genes are TRBV27 and TRBJ2-7, with TRBD2 as a possible D gene (7 bases). The ends were cut back, 5 bases at V and 6 bases at J, with 14 bases in the middle. The CDR3 is 13 residues long. Germline values: CDR1 MNHEY, CDR2 SMNVEV (reference sequence). This chain's CDR3 is CASSLRGGGEQYF. In DNA form, the CDR3 reads TGTGCCAGCAGTCTAAGGGGGGGAGGCGAGCAGTACTTC.

The chain has TRBV5-1 and TRBJ2-1, with 11 positions matching TRBD2. Germline lookup yields CDR1 SGHRS and CDR2 YFSETQ. V dropped 2 bases and J dropped 10; count of bases not matched to a gene: 8. The CDR3 length is 15 residues. The CDR3 coding sequence is TGCGCCAGCAGCTTTCGACTAGCGGGGCAGGGAGAGCAGTTCTTC. Protein: CASSFRLAGQGEQFF.

CDR3 nucleotide sequence: TGCGCCAGCAGCTTGGCGACAGCTTATGGTAACACTGAAGCTTTCTTT. Protein: CASSLATAYGNTEAFF. The rearrangement links TRBV5-1 to TRBJ1-1, with D possibly matching TRBD1 (5 bases). CDR3 length equals 16 residues. The V end lost 0 bases, the J end lost 2 bases, and 14 bases lay between the germline ends. Germline V gene sequence: CDR1 SGHRS, CDR2 YFSETQ.

The chain employs TRBV5-1 and TRBJ1-3; D may be TRBD1 (6 bases). The CDR3 runs to 16 residues. V lost 4 bases and J lost 0, with 14 bases in between. Germline values: CDR1 SGHRS, CDR2 YFSETQ. Written as DNA, the CDR3 is TGCGCCAGCAGCGCTCAAACACAGGGCTCTGGAAACACCATATATTTT. Its protein is CASSAQTQGSGNTIYF.

V is TRBV9 and J is TRBJ1-1, with D maybe TRBD1 (5 bases). Germline V gene sequence: CDR1 SGDLS, CDR2 YYNGEE. Trimming pared 4 bases from V and 12 bases from J, leaving 22 bases between. This CDR3 is built from 14 residues. CDR3 in DNA: TGTGCCAGCAGCCCTTCATTCGGCAGGGCCCAAACTTTCTTT. Translated: CASSPSFGRAQTFF.

The V gene is TRBV19, the J gene TRBJ2-3, with D perhaps matching TRBD1 (6 bases). The CDR3 runs 15 residues. The germline CDR1 and CDR2 sequences are LNHDA and SQIVND (reference sequence). V gave up 5 bases and J gave up 1 base, with 13 bases separating them. CDR3 DNA: TGTGCCAGTAGTCCTCACAGGGACCGCACAGATACGCAGTATTTT. This gives the protein CASSPHRDRTDTQYF. The variable domain in full, with the rest retrieved from reference TRBV19 and TRBJ2-3, is DGGITQSPKYLFRKEGQNVTLSCEQNLNHDAMYWYRQDPGQGLRLIYYSQIVNDFQKGDIAEGYSVSREKKESFPLTVTSAQKNPTAFYLCASSPHRDRTDTQYFGPGTRLTVL.

The CDR3, as DNA: TGTGCCAGCAGCCGCGGGCCGGGGGATACGCAGTATTTT. Protein product: CASSRGPGDTQYF. The chain joins TRBV6-5 to TRBJ2-3; perhaps TRBD2 as D (5 bases). Trimming took off 6 bases at V and 6 bases at J, with 13 bases between the two ends. The germline V gene has CDR1 MNHEY and CDR2 SVGAGI. CDR3 length: 13 amino acids.

This sequence joins TRBV10-1 and TRBJ2-2; TRBD1 agrees at 9 bases. Trimming removed 9 bases from V and 7 bases from J; junction bases left unmatched: 6. Germline loops: CDR1 WNHNN, CDR2 SYGVQD (reference sequence). There are 13 residues in the CDR3. In DNA form, the CDR3 reads TGCGCCAGTTGGACAGGGGAAGGCGGGGAGCTGTTTTTT. Its protein is CASWTGEGGELFF.